This paragraph reports one TCR beta chain. The target of this receptor is not known. No clone much larger than this one lies a single base away; base qualities are absent. These data come from a study of blood T cell repertoires in COVID-19 (dated by TCRdb to 2020 to 2022). Context from the whole study: Samples covering the acute and convalescent phases of COVID-19 were provided by collaborators in the United States, Italy and Spain. The prospective study material was composed of cDNA or gDNA derived from T cells, B-cell-depleted T cells, or PBMCs. Deeply sampled blood TCRbeta repertoires from subjects exposed to, actively infected with, or recovered from COVID-19 were included in the dataset. The repertoires were made available in a free public database intended to serve as a resource for research on the immune response to SARS-CoV-2. The samples were drawn from two sources: the first 160 participants of the ongoing ImmuneRACE study, and 1,254 subjects contributed by 6 global collaborators. Nearly every sample came with metadata listing a de-identified subject ID, COVID-19 status, age in years and sex. HLA class I and class II types, where available, came from metadata supplied by the sample provider rather than from assay-based typing.

The immunoSEQ Assay, a bias-controlled multiplex PCR, was used to amplify TCRbeta CDR3 regions from genomic DNA. The authors processed their data as follows. The number of nucleated cells in each sample was estimated by amplification of reference gene primers within the assay. To quantify the absolute abundance of each unique TCRbeta CDR3 rearrangement, sequence reads were collapsed and filtered. Productive Simpson clonality was computed per sample as the square root of Simpson's diversity index over productive rearrangements. TCRdb took this table from immuneACCESS and kept in-frame rearrangements with V and J called. Such tables lack part of the clones; where checked against another copy, unresolved V genes explain under half of the gap, and the rest is unexplained. The V and J calls and clone size are taken from that table; D and trimming were inferred from the DNA. The sample table contains some 240,000 clones; only one count was recorded for 80% to 90% of them. The ten largest clones capture 6.5% to 9.5% of the sample.

On the study overall, not on this receptor specifically: How much clinical and demographic metadata was included differed by source and by participant, and the metadata was provided uncurated.

In Seattle, one collaborating source enrolled patients while the infection was active and tracked those patients longitudinally over the course of disease. Each collaborating institution followed its own protocols to collect whole blood in K2EDTA tubes. For TCRbeta analysis, collaborators shipped samples in one of three forms: frozen whole blood, isolated PBMCs, or DNA extracted from either of those sample types. According to the germline V gene, CDR1 reads KGHSH and CDR2 reads LQKENI. A distance of 13 bases separates the germline ends of V and J, which lose 3 bases and 2 bases respectively. The CDR3 goes from the cysteine to the phenylalanine over 15 residues. Left in the record is the CDR3 DNA by itself, 45 bases read in frame from the first base.

This TCR was recovered from a woman aged 80 or over with COVID-19, enrolled during active disease. Sequencing used peripheral blood. The sequence is built from TRBV18 and TRBJ2-5; no D segment can be confidently identified. The DNA reads TGTGCCAGCTCACCCGAGTTGGTTTCGCAAGAGACCCAGTACTTC. It translates as CASSPELVSQETQYF. The entire variable domain, with the stretches around the CDR3 drawn from the reference TRBV18 and TRBJ2-5 proteins, is NAGVMQNPRHLVRRRGQEARLRCSPMKGHSHVYWYRQLPEEGLKFMVYLQKENIIDESGMPKERFSAEFPKEGPSILRIQQVVRGDSAAYFCASSPELVSQETQYFGPGTRLLVL.